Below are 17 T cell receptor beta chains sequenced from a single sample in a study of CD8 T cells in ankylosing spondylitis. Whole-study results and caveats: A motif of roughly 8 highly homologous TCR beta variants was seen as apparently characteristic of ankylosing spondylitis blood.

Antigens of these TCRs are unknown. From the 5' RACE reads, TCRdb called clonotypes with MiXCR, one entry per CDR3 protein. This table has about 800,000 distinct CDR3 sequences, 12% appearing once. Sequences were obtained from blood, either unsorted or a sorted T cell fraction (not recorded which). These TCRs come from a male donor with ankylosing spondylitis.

CDR3 residues: CASSVGDREETQYF. The CDR3 DNA reads TGTGCCAGCAGCGTAGGGGACAGGGAAGAGACCCAGTACTTC. V usage is TRBV9 and J usage is TRBJ2-5; 9 positions agree with TRBD1. This CDR3 contains 14 residues. Trimming took 0 bases from V and 3 from J; bases not matched to a gene: 0. Germline V CDR1 and CDR2: SGDLS, YYNGEE. Combining the CDR3 with reference TRBV9 and TRBJ2-5 gives the whole variable domain DSGVTQTPKHLITATGQRVTLRCSPRSGDLSVYWYQQSLDQGLQFLIQYYNGEERAKGNILERFSAQQFPDLHSELNLSSLELGDSALYFCASSVGDREETQYFGPGTRLLVL.

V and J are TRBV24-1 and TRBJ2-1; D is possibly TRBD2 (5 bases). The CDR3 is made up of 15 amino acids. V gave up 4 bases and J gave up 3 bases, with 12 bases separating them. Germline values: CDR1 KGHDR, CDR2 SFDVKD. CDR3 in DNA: TGTGCCACCAGTGAGGCGGGTCGGGGCTACAATGAGCAGTTCTTC. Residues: CATSEAGRGYNEQFF.

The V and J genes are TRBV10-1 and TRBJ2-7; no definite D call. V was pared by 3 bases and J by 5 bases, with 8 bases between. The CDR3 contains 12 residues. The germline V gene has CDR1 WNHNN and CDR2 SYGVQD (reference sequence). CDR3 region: CASSDKPHEQYF. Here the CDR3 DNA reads TGCGCCAGCAGTGACAAACCCCACGAGCAGTACTTC.

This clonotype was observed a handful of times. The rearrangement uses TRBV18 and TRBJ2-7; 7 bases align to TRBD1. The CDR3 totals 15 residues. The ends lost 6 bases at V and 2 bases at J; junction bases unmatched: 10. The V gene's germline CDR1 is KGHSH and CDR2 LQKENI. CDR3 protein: CASSPNLGQAYEQYF. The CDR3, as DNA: TGTGCCAGCTCCCCAAACCTCGGACAGGCCTACGAGCAGTACTTC.

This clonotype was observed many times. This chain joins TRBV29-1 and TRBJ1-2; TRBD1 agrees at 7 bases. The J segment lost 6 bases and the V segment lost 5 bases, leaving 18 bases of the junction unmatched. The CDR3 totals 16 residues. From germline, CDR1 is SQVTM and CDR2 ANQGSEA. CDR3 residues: CSVFAGRRQGIDGYTF. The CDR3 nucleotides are TGCAGCGTTTTTGCAGGGAGGAGACAGGGAATTGATGGCTACACCTTC.

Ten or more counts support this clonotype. CDR3 sequence reads: CSARETGDQPQHF. CDR3 coding DNA: TGCAGTGCTAGAGAGACAGGGGACCAGCCCCAGCATTTT. This chain joins TRBV20-1 and TRBJ1-5, with 8 bases fitting TRBD1. Germline CDR1 reads DFQATT; CDR2 reads SNEGSKA (reference sequence). The junction had 2 bases not matched to a gene; V was cut back by 0 bases and J by 7 bases. The CDR3 contains 13 residues.

This CDR3 is CSVEGGTPSLIYGYTF. For the CDR3, the DNA is TGCAGCGTTGAGGGTGGGACACCCTCCCTCATCTATGGCTACACCTTC. V usage is TRBV29-1 and J usage is TRBJ1-2; maybe TRBD1 (6 bases). Germline V gene sequence: CDR1 SQVTM, CDR2 ANQGSEA. V was cut by 3 bases and J by 4 bases, with 21 bases left in between. CDR3 size: 16 residues.

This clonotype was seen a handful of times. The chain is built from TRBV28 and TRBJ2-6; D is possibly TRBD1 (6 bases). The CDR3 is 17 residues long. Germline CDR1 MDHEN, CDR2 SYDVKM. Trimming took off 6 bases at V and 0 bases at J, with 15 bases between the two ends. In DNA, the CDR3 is TGTGCCAGCAGGTTGGGGGCCAGGTTCTCTGGGGCCAACGTCCTGACTTTC. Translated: CASRLGARFSGANVLTF.

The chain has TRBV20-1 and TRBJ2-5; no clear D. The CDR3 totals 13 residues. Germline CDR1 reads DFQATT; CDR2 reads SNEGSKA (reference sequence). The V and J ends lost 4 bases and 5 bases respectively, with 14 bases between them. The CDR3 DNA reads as TGCAGTGCTACCGGGTTTCAACCCGAGACCCAGTACTTC. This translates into CSATGFQPETQYF.

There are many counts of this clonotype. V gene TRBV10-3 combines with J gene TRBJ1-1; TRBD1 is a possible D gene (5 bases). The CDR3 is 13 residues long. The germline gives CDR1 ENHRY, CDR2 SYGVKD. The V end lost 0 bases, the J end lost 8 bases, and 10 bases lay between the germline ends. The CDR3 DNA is TGTGCCATCAGTGAGTCCGGACGGACAGAAGCTTTCTTT. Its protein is CAISESGRTEAFF.

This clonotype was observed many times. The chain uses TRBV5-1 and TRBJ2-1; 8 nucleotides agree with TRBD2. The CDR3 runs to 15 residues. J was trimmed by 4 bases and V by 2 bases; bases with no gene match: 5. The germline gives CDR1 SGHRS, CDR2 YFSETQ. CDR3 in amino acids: CASSFGRAYYNEQFF. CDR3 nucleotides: TGCGCCAGCAGCTTCGGGAGGGCCTATTACAATGAGCAGTTCTTC.

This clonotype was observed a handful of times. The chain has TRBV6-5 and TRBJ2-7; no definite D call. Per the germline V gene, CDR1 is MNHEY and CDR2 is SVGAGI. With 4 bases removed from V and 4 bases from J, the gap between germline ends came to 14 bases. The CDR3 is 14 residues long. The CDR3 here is CASSWQHKGYEQYF. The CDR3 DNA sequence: TGTGCCAGCAGTTGGCAACACAAAGGGTACGAGCAGTACTTC.

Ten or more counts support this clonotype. The CDR3, as DNA: TGCAGCGGTAGACAGAGCCAAGAGACCCAGTACTTC. Protein product: CSGRQSQETQYF. This chain joins TRBV29-1 and TRBJ2-5; possibly TRBD1 for D (5 bases). This CDR3 contains 12 residues. V was cut by 7 bases and J by 1 base, with 10 bases left in between. Germline-derived CDR1 and CDR2 are SQVTM and ANQGSEA.

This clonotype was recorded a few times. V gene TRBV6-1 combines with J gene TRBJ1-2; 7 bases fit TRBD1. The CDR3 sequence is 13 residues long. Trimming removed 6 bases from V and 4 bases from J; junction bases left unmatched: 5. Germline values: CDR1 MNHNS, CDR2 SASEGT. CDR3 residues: CASRSRDSYGYTF. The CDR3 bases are TGTGCCAGCAGGTCCCGGGACAGCTATGGCTACACCTTC.

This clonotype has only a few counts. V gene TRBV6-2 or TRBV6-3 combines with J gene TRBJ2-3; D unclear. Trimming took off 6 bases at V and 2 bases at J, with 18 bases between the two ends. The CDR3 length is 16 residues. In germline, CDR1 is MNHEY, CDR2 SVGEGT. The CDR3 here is CASSPGPFANTDTQYF. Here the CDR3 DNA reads TGTGCCAGCAGCCCCGGGCCTTTCGCGAACACAGATACGCAGTATTTT.

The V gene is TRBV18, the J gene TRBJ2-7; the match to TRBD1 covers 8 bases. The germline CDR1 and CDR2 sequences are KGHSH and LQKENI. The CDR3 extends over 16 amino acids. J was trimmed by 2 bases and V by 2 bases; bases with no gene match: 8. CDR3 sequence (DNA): TGTGCCAGCTCACCAGGGGGGCCAGGGGGCACCTACGAGCAGTACTTC. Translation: CASSPGGPGGTYEQYF.

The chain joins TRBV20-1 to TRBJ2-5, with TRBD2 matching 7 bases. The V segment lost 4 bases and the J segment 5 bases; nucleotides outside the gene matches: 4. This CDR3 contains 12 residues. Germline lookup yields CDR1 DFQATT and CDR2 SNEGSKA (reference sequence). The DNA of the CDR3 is TGCAGTGCTAATTTGGGGGGGGAGACCCAGTACTTC. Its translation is CSANLGGETQYF.